Each of the 30 T cell receptor beta chains below was sequenced from the same sample in a study of T-cell reconstitution after alpha-beta-depleted transplantation in children. Molecular barcoding with unique molecular identifiers was used for the TCRbeta library. TCRdb recomputed calls from the PCR reads with MiXCR, one row per CDR3 protein. The profile shows approximately 200,000 distinct CDR3 sequences, 5% to 6.5% of them singletons. The sequencing here drew on PBMCs, taken before TCRalphabeta/CD19-depleted stem cell transplant. Receptor source: a girl less than two years old with combined immunodeficiency, due to receive a stem cell transplant.

The chain uses TRBV27 and TRBJ1-5, with D unresolved. This CDR3 contains 15 residues. V lost 8 bases to trimming and J lost 4 bases, with 18 bases between them. Germline CDR1 is MNHEY and CDR2 is SMNVEV (reference sequence). DNA of the CDR3: TGTGCCAGCCGGGCGGCCGCTCTACCAAATCAGCCCCAGCATTTT. Amino acids: CASRAAALPNQPQHF.

This clonotype was counted ten times or more. The gene calls are TRBV7-9 and TRBJ2-5, with TRBD1 matching over 7 bases. From germline, CDR1 is SEHNR and CDR2 FQNEAQ (reference sequence). The CDR3 contains 13 residues. V was pared by 4 bases and J by 2 bases, with 1 base of the junction left unmatched. The CDR3 region is CASSYRGQETQYF. In DNA form, the CDR3 reads TGTGCCAGCAGCTACAGGGGACAAGAGACCCAGTACTTC.

This clonotype was detected ten times or more. The chain carries TRBV29-1 and TRBJ2-7; the D gene could be TRBD1 or TRBD2 (5 bases each). Germline V lookup: CDR1 SQVTM, CDR2 ANQGSEA. There are 12 residues in the CDR3. Trimming removed 7 bases at V and 6 bases at J, with 16 bases between. CDR3 amino acids: CSAGSSQGEQYF. Written as DNA, the CDR3 is TGCAGCGCTGGGTCTAGCCAGGGCGAGCAGTACTTC.

This clonotype has at least ten counts. V is TRBV28 and J is TRBJ2-3; no clear D. This CDR3 has 15 amino acids. Trimming took 2 bases from V and 3 from J, leaving 12 bases between them. Germline V gene lookup returns CDR1 MDHEN and CDR2 SYDVKM. The CDR3 nucleotides are TGTGCCAGCAGTTTACCACCCGAGACGACAGATACGCAGTATTTT. As protein: CASSLPPETTDTQYF.

This clonotype came up many times. The chain links TRBV15 to TRBJ2-7, with a weak D call TRBD1 (5 bases). CDR3 size: 17 residues. The V end was cut by 1 base, the J end by 4 bases, with 20 bases between. The germline V gene encodes CDR1 LNHNV and CDR2 YYDKDF (reference sequence). This CDR3 reads CATSRVIGALLEYEQYF. CDR3 coding DNA: TGTGCCACCAGCAGAGTGATTGGGGCCCTTTTAGAGTACGAGCAGTACTTC. Using reference TRBV15 and TRBJ2-7 for the parts outside the CDR3, the full variable domain is DAMVIQNPRYQVTQFGKPVTLSCSQTLNHNVMYWYQQKSSQAPKLLFHYYDKDFNNEADTPDNFQSRRPNTSFCFLDIRSPGLGDTAMYLCATSRVIGALLEYEQYFGPGTRLTVT.

At least ten counts were recorded for this clonotype. V gene TRBV25-1 combines with J gene TRBJ2-1; TRBD1 matches 7 bases. There are 13 residues in the CDR3. J lost 6 bases, V lost 10 bases, and 9 bases had no gene match. CDR1 MGHDK and CDR2 SYGVNS come from the germline V gene. CDR3 bases: TGTGCCACCACAGGGGAAGTATTCAATGAGCAGTTCTTC. This gives the protein CATTGEVFNEQFF.

This clonotype was recorded at least ten times. The gene calls are TRBV18 and TRBJ2-7; 8 nucleotides align to TRBD1. J lost 5 bases, V lost 3 bases, and 24 bases had no gene match. The CDR3 length is 20 residues. Per germline, CDR1 KGHSH and CDR2 LQKENI. The CDR3 DNA follows: TGTGCCAGCTCACCGTCTATGGGAGACAGGGGTAGGCCGGATCCCCACGAGCAGTACTTC. Protein sequence: CASSPSMGDRGRPDPHEQYF. Full variable domain (rest looked up from reference TRBV18 and TRBJ2-7): NAGVMQNPRHLVRRRGQEARLRCSPMKGHSHVYWYRQLPEEGLKFMVYLQKENIIDESGMPKERFSAEFPKEGPSILRIQQVVRGDSAAYFCASSPSMGDRGRPDPHEQYFGPGTRLTVT.

This clonotype was detected many times. The rearrangement joins TRBV18 to TRBJ2-5, with TRBD1 as a possible D gene (6 bases). From germline, CDR1 is KGHSH and CDR2 LQKENI. Trimming removed 0 bases at V and 0 bases at J, with 17 bases between. The CDR3 sequence is 18 residues long. CDR3 region: CASSPPTVYRAHQETQYF. As DNA, the CDR3 is TGTGCCAGCTCACCACCTACCGTATACAGGGCCCACCAAGAGACCCAGTACTTC.

This clonotype showed up just a few times. The chain recombines TRBV15 with TRBJ2-3; TRBD1 agrees at 7 bases. V shed 1 base, J shed 2 bases, and the junction held 6 bases outside the gene matches. Germline V CDR1 and CDR2: LNHNV, YYDKDF (reference sequence). CDR3 size: 16 residues. CDR3 bases: TGTGCCACCAGCAGAGGGACAGGCTTATACACAGATACGCAGTATTTT. Amino acid sequence: CATSRGTGLYTDTQYF.

This clonotype was seen repeatedly, ten times or more. V gene TRBV11-3 combines with J gene TRBJ1-1; weak D call: TRBD1 (5 bases). Germline CDR1 SGHNT, CDR2 YENEEA. Trimming removed 5 bases at V and 1 base at J, with 14 bases between. The CDR3 consists of 15 residues. In DNA form, the CDR3 reads TGTGCCAGCAGCCCACCAGGGAAAGGGAACACTGAAGCTTTCTTT. Protein sequence: CASSPPGKGNTEAFF.

This clonotype showed up many times. This sequence joins TRBV20-1 and TRBJ2-2; the D gene could be TRBD1 or TRBD2 (5 bases each). Trimming cost V 7 bases and J 0 bases, with 12 bases left between them. The CDR3 covers 14 residues. Germline V CDR1 and CDR2: DFQATT, SNEGSKA (reference sequence). For the CDR3, the DNA is TGCAGTGTGGTAGGGGACGCGAACACCGGGGAGCTGTTTTTT. This codes for CSVVGDANTGELFF.

This clonotype was picked up a small number of times. The chain couples TRBV19 to TRBJ2-7, with D unclear. V was pared by 3 bases and J by 3 bases, with 15 bases between. In germline, CDR1 is LNHDA, CDR2 SQIVND (reference sequence). The CDR3 covers 15 residues. CDR3 sequence reads: CASSIQAEFYYEQYF. The DNA for the CDR3 is TGTGCCAGTAGTATCCAGGCAGAATTTTACTACGAGCAGTACTTC.

This clonotype was counted ten times or more. J is TRBJ2-2 and V is TRBV27; no clear D. The CDR3 is 13 residues long. Germline V gene data show CDR1 as MNHEY and CDR2 as SMNVEV (reference sequence). V was shortened by 5 bases and J by 3 bases, with 7 bases between the two germline ends. CDR3 sequence reads: CASSIWHTGELFF. In DNA form, the CDR3 reads TGTGCCAGCAGTATTTGGCACACCGGGGAGCTGTTTTTT.

In the case of this clonotype: A much larger clone sits a single nucleotide away, making a read error possible. CDR3 DNA sequence: TGTGCCAGCAATTTGACCTCCGGAAACACCATACATTTT. This sequence encodes CASNLTSGNTIHF. The rearrangement links TRBV28 to TRBJ1-3; D is ambiguous. Germline values: CDR1 MDHEN, CDR2 SYDVKM. The CDR3 is 13 amino acids. The variable domain in full, with the rest retrieved from reference TRBV28 and TRBJ1-3, is DVKVTQSSRYLVKRTGEKVFLECVQDMDHENMFWYRQDPGLGLRLIYFSYDVKMKEKGDIPEGYSVSREKKERFSLILESASTNQTSMYLCASNLTSGNTIHFGEGSWLTVV.

The table lists this clonotype with many counts. This sequence joins TRBV4-3 and TRBJ2-1, with 9 positions matching TRBD2. This CDR3 is 16 amino acids long. Per the germline V gene, CDR1 is LGHNA and CDR2 is YSLEER. J was trimmed by 7 bases and V by 4 bases; bases with no gene match: 11. CDR3 loop: CASSLLGLAIMNEQFF. In nucleotides, the CDR3 is TGCGCCAGCAGCCTCCTCGGACTAGCGATAATGAATGAGCAGTTCTTC.

This clonotype was recorded many times. The chain couples TRBV5-1 to TRBJ1-1; unclear D gene. The CDR3 sequence is 14 residues long. V was shortened by 4 bases and J by 1 base, with 11 bases between the two germline ends. Germline V CDR1 and CDR2: SGHRS, YFSETQ. The CDR3 bases are TGCGCCAGCAGCGTGGATACAGCGAACACTGAAGCTTTCTTT. Translated, it gives CASSVDTANTEAFF.

With regard to this clonotype: It may be a read error: a sequence one base away is much more abundant. The chain has TRBV12-3 or TRBV12-4 and TRBJ2-1, with D uncertain. The CDR3 has 14 amino acids. V was clipped by 0 bases and J by 6 bases, with 9 bases between them. This CDR3 is CASSLAHSFNEQFF. CDR3 DNA sequence: TGTGCCAGCAGTTTAGCGCATAGTTTCAATGAGCAGTTCTTC.

This clonotype was recorded many times. The V gene is TRBV5-8, the J gene TRBJ1-5; the D is unclear. Trimming left V 0 bases short and J 4 bases short, with 14 bases between. The CDR3 is 16 amino acids. CDR1 and CDR2 from the germline V gene are SGHTS and YDEGEE. CDR3 in DNA: TGTGCCAGCAGCTTGGGGCCCCCCCGGAGGAATCAGCCCCAGCATTTT. As protein: CASSLGPPRRNQPQHF.

A few counts support this clonotype. The chain carries TRBV6-2 or TRBV6-3 and TRBJ2-1, with 9 bases aligning to TRBD2. This CDR3 region has 15 residues. Germline V gene sequence: CDR1 MNHEY, CDR2 SVGEGT. J was trimmed by 3 bases and V by 6 bases; bases with no gene match: 6. This CDR3 is CASRSRLAVYNEQFF. The DNA of the CDR3 is TGTGCCAGCAGATCCCGACTAGCGGTCTACAATGAGCAGTTCTTC.

There are many counts of this clonotype. This sequence joins TRBV5-1 and TRBJ1-5; possibly TRBD1 for D (5 bases). This CDR3 is built from 15 residues. In germline, CDR1 is SGHRS, CDR2 YFSETQ. The germline V and J ends were trimmed by 0 bases and 1 base, with 8 bases remaining between them. The CDR3 coding sequence is TGCGCCAGCAGCTTGGGGGGGTCCAGCAATCAGCCCCAGCATTTT. Translation gives CASSLGGSSNQPQHF.

This clonotype was detected many times. The chain combines TRBV20-1 with TRBJ2-7; 7 bases match TRBD2. V dropped 6 bases and J dropped 4; count of bases not matched to a gene: 9. The CDR3 covers 13 residues. The germline gives CDR1 DFQATT, CDR2 SNEGSKA (reference sequence). CDR3 region: CSAEPAGEYEQYF. The CDR3 region has the DNA TGCAGTGCCGAACCCGCGGGGGAATACGAGCAGTACTTC.

The V call is TRBV4-3, the J call TRBJ2-1, with TRBD2 matching over 15 bases. The CDR3 consists of 16 residues. In germline, CDR1 is LGHNA, CDR2 YSLEER. The junction had 7 bases not matched to a gene; V was cut back by 4 bases and J by 9 bases. The DNA for the CDR3 is TGCGCCAGCAGCCCAGGGACTAGCGGGAGGTCTTTTGAGCAGTTCTTC. Amino acid sequence: CASSPGTSGRSFEQFF.

This clonotype came up a few times. This chain uses TRBV7-8 with TRBJ2-4, with 9 bases matching TRBD1. V lost 10 bases, J lost 0 bases, and 16 bases stayed unmatched. This CDR3 contains 18 residues. Per germline, CDR1 SGHVS and CDR2 FQNEAQ. As DNA, the CDR3 is TGTGCCACCCAGGGCGAGACAGGGGGATCCATAGCCAAAAACATTCAGTACTTC. Protein sequence: CATQGETGGSIAKNIQYF.

This clonotype came up many times. The J gene is TRBJ1-2, the V gene TRBV3-1, with D tentatively TRBD1 (5 bases). Per the germline V gene, CDR1 is LGHDT and CDR2 is YNNKEL (reference sequence). The CDR3 covers 14 residues. Trimming cost V 3 bases and J 4 bases, with 12 bases left between them. CDR3 in DNA: TGTGCCAGCAGCCATGCAGGGTCGGGCTATGGCTACACCTTC. This codes for CASSHAGSGYGYTF.

In its sample, this clonotype was seen many times. The genes are TRBV4-3 and TRBJ2-4; no definite D call. The CDR3 sequence is 14 residues long. The ends were cut back, 0 bases at V and 8 bases at J, with 11 bases in the middle. Germline CDR1 reads LGHNA; CDR2 reads YSLEER. Here the CDR3 reads CASSQDGPGHIQYF. In DNA form, the CDR3 reads TGCGCCAGCAGCCAAGATGGGCCAGGACACATTCAGTACTTC.

This clonotype was detected a few times. CDR3 residues: CASSLGPGTGEQYF. The DNA for the CDR3 is TGTGCCAGCAGCTTGGGTCCAGGGACTGGGGAGCAGTACTTC. The V gene is TRBV5-4, the J gene TRBJ2-7; D may be TRBD2 (6 bases). V was pared by 0 bases and J by 7 bases, with 14 bases between. The length of the CDR3 is 14 residues. Looked up from germline, CDR1 is SGHNT and CDR2 is YYREEE (reference sequence).

This clonotype has ten or more counts. The chain has TRBV12-3 or TRBV12-4 and TRBJ2-1; no firm D call. The V and J ends lost 5 bases and 0 bases respectively, with 11 bases between them. The CDR3 runs to 15 residues. CDR3 sequence (DNA): TGTGCCAGCAGTCCCTTAGGTAGCTCCTACAATGAGCAGTTCTTC. Translated, it gives CASSPLGSSYNEQFF.

Ten or more counts support this clonotype. This chain uses TRBV12-3 or TRBV12-4 with TRBJ2-5; D perhaps matches TRBD2 (7 bases). Trimming stripped 9 bases from V and 4 bases from J, with 18 bases between. CDR3 length equals 14 residues. The CDR3 is CASLGGGGGETQYF. The CDR3 region has the DNA TGTGCCAGTTTGGGGGGAGGGGGGGGAGAGACCCAGTACTTC.

This clonotype was counted many times. This chain links TRBV24-1 with TRBJ2-3; TRBD1 matches at 8 bases. V gave up 4 bases and J gave up 0 bases; unmatched junction bases: 5. The CDR3 is made up of 16 amino acids. The germline V gene encodes CDR1 KGHDR and CDR2 SFDVKD. The CDR3 loop is CATSDFDRGSTDTQYF. The DNA of the CDR3 is TGTGCCACCAGTGACTTCGACAGGGGTAGCACAGATACGCAGTATTTT.

The sample holds many counts of this clonotype. The chain carries TRBV6-1 and TRBJ2-1; 12 positions agree with TRBD2. The V segment lost 4 bases and the J segment 7 bases; nucleotides outside the gene matches: 11. CDR1 and CDR2 from the germline V gene are MNHNS and SASEGT. The CDR3 has 17 amino acids. The CDR3 spells CASSGLAGGPVLNEQFF. CDR3 coding DNA: TGTGCCAGCAGTGGGCTAGCGGGAGGGCCAGTATTGAATGAGCAGTTCTTC.